This T cell receptor beta chain emerged from a study of cytomegalovirus exposure and HLA in healthy donors. General observations from the study: The study flagged fewer than 200 TCR beta chains as cytomegalovirus-associated. Rare TCR sequences predominated, though certain public TCRs were found in many donors. In vitro assays verified that a few CMV-associated chains recognized CMV antigens specifically.

With respect to this clone: What it binds is unknown.

TCRdb's table, derived via immunoSEQ multiplex PCR, lists solely in-frame clones and lacks some. The sample carries around 120,000 clones, approximately 90% recorded once. From germline, CDR1 is SGHAT and CDR2 FQNNGV. The CDR3 runs 15 residues. V was clipped by 1 base and J by 9 bases; unmatched bases: 7. The TCR comes from a woman in her late teens or twenties in good health and CMV-seronegative. The sample was PBMCs. The chain is built from TRBV11-2 and TRBJ2-1; TRBD2 aligns across 9 bases. CDR3 sequence (DNA): TGTGCCAGCAGCTTAGTACCTAGCGGGGAGGTTGAGCAGTTCTTC. It is translated as CASSLVPSGEVEQFF.